These 30 T cell receptor beta chains were sequenced from one sample in a study of cytomegalovirus exposure and HLA in healthy donors. Researchers ran the PCR with 60 Vbeta and 13 Jbeta primers. Here immunoSEQ multiplex PCR was the method, and the copy in TCRdb shows in-frame clones only, minus some. The sample has 80,000 to 100,000 clones, around 77% seen once. Sequencing was done on a sample of PBMCs. Every receptor here comes from a man aged 40-49 years in good health and CMV-seronegative.

The rearrangement uses TRBV11-2 and TRBJ2-2, with 8 nucleotides matching TRBD2. This CDR3 is 15 amino acids long. In germline, CDR1 is SGHAT, CDR2 FQNNGV. The V segment lost 4 bases and the J segment 7 bases; nucleotides outside the gene matches: 8. The CDR3 bases are TGTGCCAGCAGCTGGCAGCGGGGGCGGGGCGGGGAGCTGTTTTTT. Encoded protein: CASSWQRGRGGELFF. Complete variable domain (other parts from reference TRBV11-2 and TRBJ2-2): EAGVAQSPRYKIIEKRQSVAFWCNPISGHATLYWYQQILGQGPKLLIQFQNNGVVDDSQLPKDRFSAERLKGVDSTLKIQPAKLEDSAVYLCASSWQRGRGGELFFGEGSRLTVL.

The sample holds a few counts of this clone. V gene TRBV27 combines with J gene TRBJ2-2; a possible D gene is TRBD1 (6 bases). V shed 6 bases and J shed 1 base, with 9 bases lying between them. This CDR3 is built from 14 residues. Germline V gene data show CDR1 as MNHEY and CDR2 as SMNVEV (reference sequence). The CDR3 bases are TGTGCCAGCAGCTGGGGACAGAACACCGGGGAGCTGTTTTTT. Protein: CASSWGQNTGELFF.

The genes are TRBV30 and TRBJ2-1; TRBD2 matches 8 bases. Unmatched junction bases numbered 11, after V lost 1 base and J lost 0 bases. Germline lookup yields CDR1 GTSNPN and CDR2 SVGIG (reference sequence). There are 18 residues in the CDR3. The CDR3 nucleotides read TGTGCCTGGAGTGCCACGATCAGGACTAGCACCTCCTACAATGAGCAGTTCTTC. It codes for CAWSATIRTSTSYNEQFF.

The chain links TRBV19 to TRBJ2-5; 12 bases fit TRBD2. Germline V lookup: CDR1 LNHDA, CDR2 SQIVND (reference sequence). The CDR3 is 17 residues long. With 5 bases clipped from V and 5 bases from J, the junction kept 12 bases outside the gene matches. Here the CDR3 reads CASSATKTSGGRETQYF. The CDR3 region has the DNA TGTGCCAGTAGTGCTACCAAAACTAGCGGGGGGAGGGAGACCCAGTACTTC.

This clone was seen a few times. This rearrangement joins TRBV30 to TRBJ2-3; the match to TRBD2 covers 11 bases. Germline V gene lookup returns CDR1 GTSNPN and CDR2 SVGIG (reference sequence). The CDR3 runs to 14 residues. J was trimmed by 7 bases and V by 5 bases; bases with no gene match: 8. CDR3 sequence (DNA): TGTGCCTGGTTAACTAGCGGGAGTGTAAATACGCAGTATTTT. Translating it yields CAWLTSGSVNTQYF.

This sequence joins TRBV12-5 and TRBJ2-5; 7 nucleotides line up with TRBD1. Near its end, the DNA agrees better with TRBJ2-7, so the J call may be wrong. CDR1 and CDR2 from the germline V gene are LGHNT and FRNRAP. The CDR3 has 13 residues. The CDR3 nucleotides are TGTGCTAGTGGTTTGGGACAGGGTTACGAGCAGTACTTC. This gives the protein CASGLGQGYEQYF.

The chain links TRBV2 to TRBJ1-1; D not resolved. This CDR3 region has 13 residues. The germline V gene encodes CDR1 SNHLY and CDR2 FYNNEI. The germline V and J ends were trimmed by 4 bases and 1 base, with 7 bases remaining between them. The CDR3: CASSGPRNTEAFF. The CDR3 DNA reads as TGTGCCAGCAGTGGCCCGCGGAACACTGAAGCTTTCTTT.

The chain has TRBV30 and TRBJ1-6, with 11 bases lining up with TRBD1. The CDR3 extends over 14 amino acids. The V and J ends lost 1 base and 10 bases, in that order; junction bases with no gene match: 3. Per the germline V gene, CDR1 is GTSNPN and CDR2 is SVGIG (reference sequence). The CDR3 here is CAWSGTGGGSPLHF. For the CDR3, the DNA is TGTGCCTGGAGTGGGACAGGGGGCGGATCACCCCTCCACTTT. The whole variable domain, filled in from reference TRBV30 and TRBJ1-6, reads SQTIHQWPATLVQPVGSPLSLECTVEGTSNPNLYWYRQAAGRGLQLLFYSVGIGQISSEVPQNLSASRPQDRQFILSSKKLLLSDSGFYLCAWSGTGGGSPLHFGNGTRLTVT.

The CDR3 DNA sequence: TGTGCCTCCGGTCTGGGGGGTTTGCAGCCCCAGCATTTT. This codes for CASGLGGLQPQHF. The rearrangement joins TRBV10-3 to TRBJ1-5; a possible D gene is TRBD1 (5 bases). The CDR3 covers 13 residues. CDR1 is ENHRY and CDR2 is SYGVKD in the germline V gene. The V gene lost 11 bases and the J gene lost 7 bases, with 18 bases spanning the gap.

The rearrangement uses TRBV7-2 and TRBJ2-5, with 8 bases identical to TRBD2. CDR1 and CDR2 (germline): SGHTA, FQGNSA. This CDR3 contains 13 residues. V lost 3 bases to trimming and J lost 5 bases; unmatched junction nucleotides: 2. The CDR3: CASSLTSVETQYF. The CDR3 coding sequence is TGTGCCAGCAGCTTGACTAGCGTTGAGACCCAGTACTTC.

Regarding this clone: One junction end does not reproduce the germline sequence, and a read error may be involved. The chain is built from TRBV28 and TRBJ1-5; tentative D call: TRBD1 (6 bases). This CDR3 is built from 14 residues. The V gene's germline CDR1 is MDHEN and CDR2 SYDVKM. CDR3 protein: CASNRRGRNLPQHF. The CDR3 DNA reads as TGTGCCAGCAACCGCAGGGGAAGGAATCTGCCCCAGCATTTT.

The chain links TRBV11-1 to TRBJ2-5; D remains unclear. The CDR3 spans 16 residues. The germline V gene encodes CDR1 SGHAT and CDR2 FQDESV (reference sequence). Trimming pared 0 bases from V and 7 bases from J, leaving 18 bases between. CDR3 coding DNA: TGTGCCAGCAGCTTAGCGAGATCCGACACAGACGGGACCCAGTACTTC. Its translation: CASSLARSDTDGTQYF.

The chain uses TRBV28 and TRBJ2-1, with no clear D. Trimming removed 5 bases at V and 12 bases at J, with 8 bases between. The V gene's germline CDR1 is MDHEN and CDR2 SYDVKM. The length of the CDR3 is 10 residues. CDR3 protein: CASSQQRQFF. Here the CDR3 DNA reads TGTGCCAGCAGTCAACAAAGGCAGTTCTTC. Full variable domain (remainder filled in from reference TRBV28 and TRBJ2-1): DVKVTQSSRYLVKRTGEKVFLECVQDMDHENMFWYRQDPGLGLRLIYFSYDVKMKEKGDIPEGYSVSREKKERFSLILESASTNQTSMYLCASSQQRQFFGPGTRLTVL.

A few counts support this clone. This chain uses TRBV11-2 with TRBJ1-2; 9 nucleotides agree with TRBD1. With V trimmed by 10 bases and J by 5 bases, 8 bases remained unmatched. The CDR3 contains 13 residues. Germline V lookup: CDR1 SGHAT, CDR2 FQNNGV. The CDR3 sequence is CATRDRDYYGYTF. The CDR3 bases are TGTGCCACTAGGGACAGGGATTATTATGGCTACACCTTC.

The gene calls are TRBV27 and TRBJ1-6; D not resolved. Trimming took 8 bases from V and 0 from J, leaving 5 bases between them. The CDR3 consists of 13 residues. Germline CDR1 and CDR2: MNHEY and SMNVEV (reference sequence). The CDR3 is CASFGSYNSPLHF. The CDR3 nucleotides read TGTGCCAGCTTCGGCTCCTATAATTCACCCCTCCACTTT.

The rearrangement joins TRBV5-1 to TRBJ1-1, with D unresolved. Germline lookup yields CDR1 SGHRS and CDR2 YFSETQ. The V end lost 4 bases, the J end lost 0 bases, and 16 bases lay between the germline ends. This CDR3 has 16 amino acids. Written as DNA, the CDR3 is TGCGCCAGCAGCATTGGAACGGTCACAGTGAACACTGAAGCTTTCTTT. Translation gives CASSIGTVTVNTEAFF.

The chain links TRBV18 to TRBJ2-7; possible D gene TRBD2, 6 bases. The CDR3 has 15 residues. The V and J ends lost 0 bases and 1 base respectively, with 10 bases between them. The V gene's germline CDR1 is KGHSH and CDR2 LQKENI. The CDR3 here is CASSPPSAGSYEQYF. In DNA form, the CDR3 reads TGTGCCAGCTCACCACCCTCCGCGGGGTCCTACGAGCAGTACTTC.

A few counts support this clone. The gene calls are TRBV28 and TRBJ1-4; no firm D call. CDR3 length: 15 residues. The ends were cut back, 2 bases at V and 10 bases at J, with 17 bases in the middle. Germline V lookup: CDR1 MDHEN, CDR2 SYDVKM. The CDR3 region is CASSLGGRGEGKLFF. The CDR3 DNA reads TGTGCCAGCAGTTTAGGAGGCCGAGGCGAGGGAAAACTGTTTTTT. Supplemented by reference TRBV28 and TRBJ1-4, the full variable domain reads DVKVTQSSRYLVKRTGEKVFLECVQDMDHENMFWYRQDPGLGLRLIYFSYDVKMKEKGDIPEGYSVSREKKERFSLILESASTNQTSMYLCASSLGGRGEGKLFFGSGTQLSVL.

The chain combines TRBV29-1 with TRBJ2-7, with D hard to call. Trimming stripped 6 bases from V and 2 bases from J, with 8 bases between. CDR1 SQVTM and CDR2 ANQGSEA come from the germline V gene. This CDR3 spans 11 amino acids. The CDR3 is CSVRDTYEQYF. In nucleotides, the CDR3 is TGCAGCGTCCGAGACACCTACGAGCAGTACTTC.

Worth noting for this clone: One junction end disagrees with the germline gene, perhaps due to a read error. The chain is built from TRBV13 and TRBJ2-3; 10 nucleotides align to TRBD2. Germline lookup yields CDR1 PRHDT and CDR2 FYEKMQ (reference sequence). CDR3 length: 12 residues. Written as DNA, the CDR3 is TGTGCCAGCAGCCGCGGGGGACTAGCGCCGACTTTT. Translation: CASSRGGLAPTF.

The chain uses TRBV5-4 and TRBJ2-7, with 9 nucleotides matching TRBD1. Germline loops: CDR1 SGHNT, CDR2 YYREEE (reference sequence). Germline trimming cut 5 bases from V and 5 bases from J; bases unmatched to any gene: 8. CDR3 length equals 14 residues. CDR3 sequence (DNA): TGTGCCAGCAGAGCCGGGACAGGGAACCACGAGCAGTACTTC. Encoded protein: CASRAGTGNHEQYF. The full variable domain, in which reference TRBV5-4 and TRBJ2-7 provide the parts outside the CDR3, is ETGVTQSPTHLIKTRGQQVTLRCSSQSGHNTVSWYQQALGQGPQFIFQYYREEENGRGNFPPRFSGLQFPNYSSELNVNALELDDSALYLCASRAGTGNHEQYFGPGTRLTVT.

The chain uses TRBV28 and TRBJ2-3; TRBD2 might be the D (6 bases). The germline gives CDR1 MDHEN, CDR2 SYDVKM. This CDR3 is 15 amino acids long. V lost 2 bases and J 3 bases, leaving 12 bases between the germline ends. The CDR3 spells CASSLRKGRTDTQYF. CDR3 nucleotide sequence: TGTGCCAGCAGTTTACGGAAGGGGAGGACAGATACGCAGTATTTT.

In its sample, this clone was seen once. The V and J genes are TRBV5-1 and TRBJ2-7; D perhaps matches TRBD1 (6 bases). V lost 0 bases and J lost 1, with 11 bases in between. This CDR3 has 15 residues. Germline CDR1 and CDR2: SGHRS and YFSETQ. The CDR3 bases are TGCGCCAGCAGCTTGGGTGGGACATCATCCTACGAGCAGTACTTC. As protein: CASSLGGTSSYEQYF.

This chain links TRBV6-6 with TRBJ1-4; possible D gene TRBD1, 5 bases. V was clipped by 6 bases and J by 8 bases, with 16 bases between them. The CDR3 totals 14 residues. Looked up from germline, CDR1 is MNHNY and CDR2 is SVGAGI (reference sequence). CDR3 nucleotides: TGTGCCAGCAGCTTCAGGGTTGGGGGGGAAAAACTGTTTTTT. Its translation: CASSFRVGGEKLFF.

V and J are TRBV5-1 and TRBJ2-1; the match to TRBD1 covers 9 bases. The CDR3 covers 13 residues. The J segment lost 7 bases and the V segment lost 5 bases, leaving 4 bases of the junction unmatched. Germline V gene sequence: CDR1 SGHRS, CDR2 YFSETQ. DNA of the CDR3: TGCGCCAGCAGGGGGACAGGGTTTAATGAGCAGTTCTTC. This gives the protein CASRGTGFNEQFF.

The rearrangement joins TRBV9 to TRBJ2-3; weak D call: TRBD2 (5 bases). Germline V gives CDR1 SGDLS, CDR2 YYNGEE. CDR3 length equals 15 residues. Trimming removed 2 bases at V and 0 bases at J, with 10 bases between. CDR3 sequence: CASSVSGFSTDTQYF. For the CDR3, the DNA is TGTGCCAGCAGCGTGAGCGGATTTAGCACAGATACGCAGTATTTT.

This chain links TRBV5-1 with TRBJ1-6; 7 nucleotides line up with TRBD1. The CDR3 runs to 16 residues. V was pared by 0 bases and J by 6 bases, with 6 bases of the junction left unmatched. The germline gives CDR1 SGHRS, CDR2 YFSETQ. The CDR3 is CASSLDRQGVNSPLHF. The DNA for the CDR3 is TGCGCCAGCAGCTTGGATCGACAGGGCGTTAATTCACCCCTCCACTTT.

About this clone: An end of the junction does not agree with germline; a read error may underlie this. J is TRBJ2-7 and V is TRBV2; 9 bases match TRBD1. Germline V lookup: CDR1 SNHLY, CDR2 FYNNEI. This CDR3 spans 14 amino acids. The CDR3 spells CASSEGTGTYEQYF. CDR3 bases: TGTGCCAGCAGCGAAGGGACAGGGACCTACGAGCAGTACTTC.

The genes are TRBV7-6 and TRBJ2-7, with 9 bases fitting TRBD1. The V and J ends lost 5 bases and 6 bases, in that order; junction bases with no gene match: 14. The CDR3 totals 16 residues. Germline V gene data show CDR1 as SGHVS and CDR2 as FNYEAQ. The CDR3 bases are TGTGCCAGCAGCACAAGGTCCGGGACAGGGACATTCGAGCAGTACTTC. Protein: CASSTRSGTGTFEQYF.

V usage is TRBV9 and J usage is TRBJ2-3, with 10 bases that match TRBD2. This CDR3 spans 16 amino acids. Germline CDR1 and CDR2: SGDLS and YYNGEE. The ends lost 2 bases at V and 5 bases at J; junction bases unmatched: 8. CDR3 protein: CASSVGLAGVGDTQYF. The CDR3 bases are TGTGCCAGCAGCGTCGGCCTAGCGGGAGTTGGAGATACGCAGTATTTT.